The 20 T cell receptor beta chains given below trace back to one sample, sequenced in a study of blood T cell repertoires in COVID-19. The assay was immunoSEQ multiplex PCR, and TCRdb's table has in-frame clones only and misses some. This sample has about 12,000 clones, with 65% to 80% found just once. The material sequenced was peripheral blood. These receptors came from a man in his 60s with COVID-19, enrolled during active disease.

The chain is built from TRBV9 and TRBJ2-1; D is unresolved. The germline V gene encodes CDR1 SGDLS and CDR2 YYNGEE. The CDR3 runs to 16 residues. Trimming shortened V by 4 bases and J by 0 bases, and 14 bases separated the two germline ends. CDR3 DNA sequence: TGTGCCAGCAGCCCGGGTCGTTGGAGCTCCTACAATGAGCAGTTCTTC. Translated: CASSPGRWSSYNEQFF.

This clone has only one observation. The gene calls are TRBV7-9 and TRBJ2-2; possible D gene TRBD2, 6 bases. This CDR3 spans 15 amino acids. Germline lookup yields CDR1 SEHNR and CDR2 FQNEAQ (reference sequence). Trimming removed 9 bases from V and 2 bases from J, with 16 bases in between. The CDR3 DNA follows: TGTGCCAGGGGCCAGGTAGCGGATAACACCGGGGAGCTGTTTTTT. This gives the protein CARGQVADNTGELFF.

This clone showed up just once. This chain joins TRBV15 and TRBJ1-5; D remains ambiguous. The CDR3 consists of 14 residues. Germline CDR1 and CDR2: LNHNV and YYDKDF (reference sequence). Trimming took off 0 bases at V and 2 bases at J, with 5 bases between the two ends. The CDR3 nucleotides read TGTGCCACCAGCAGAGATCGAGGCAATCAGCCCCAGCATTTT. Residues: CATSRDRGNQPQHF.

This chain links TRBV10-3 with TRBJ1-1; D may be TRBD1 (5 bases). Trimming took 2 bases from V and 7 from J, leaving 8 bases between them. This CDR3 spans 12 amino acids. CDR1 is ENHRY and CDR2 is SYGVKD in the germline V gene. CDR3 bases: TGTGCCATCAGTGAGGGGGCGGTTGAAGCTTTCTTT. It specifies CAISEGAVEAFF.

This clone was seen a few times. The V and J genes are TRBV6-5 and TRBJ1-3; 7 bases are shared with TRBD1. Trimming at V came to 6 bases and at J to 5 bases, leaving 10 bases not matched to a gene. The CDR3 extends over 15 amino acids. Looked up from germline, CDR1 is MNHEY and CDR2 is SVGAGI. In nucleotides, the CDR3 is TGTGCCAGCAGGTCGAGACAGGGTTTAAGAAACACCATATATTTT. It specifies CASRSRQGLRNTIYF.

CDR3 amino acids: CASSAGQKNSPLHF. For the CDR3, the DNA is TGTGCCAGTAGTGCAGGACAAAAAAATTCACCCCTCCACTTT. The chain links TRBV19 to TRBJ1-6, with D perhaps TRBD1 (5 bases). Germline loops: CDR1 LNHDA, CDR2 SQIVND (reference sequence). The V and J ends lost 5 bases and 7 bases respectively, with 12 bases between them. The CDR3 is 14 amino acids.

This clone was counted between two and nine times. The J gene is TRBJ2-2, the V gene TRBV29-1; the D gene is possibly TRBD2 (6 bases). The CDR3 has 16 amino acids. Looked up from germline, CDR1 is SQVTM and CDR2 is ANQGSEA. Trimming shortened V by 5 bases and J by 3 bases, and 19 bases separated the two germline ends. The CDR3 DNA is TGCAGCGTTCGTAATTTGGGGGGTAGGGACACCGGGGAGCTGTTTTTT. Translating gives CSVRNLGGRDTGELFF.

The chain links TRBV2 to TRBJ1-1; D perhaps matches TRBD1 (5 bases). Looked up from germline, CDR1 is SNHLY and CDR2 is FYNNEI. This CDR3 comprises 13 residues. The germline V and J ends were trimmed by 6 bases and 1 base, with 9 bases remaining between them. DNA of the CDR3: TGTGCCAGCAGAGACAGAGAGAACACTGAAGCTTTCTTT. This encodes CASRDRENTEAFF.

This clone has just a few counts. The V gene is TRBV10-3, the J gene TRBJ1-3; D remains ambiguous. Per the germline V gene, CDR1 is ENHRY and CDR2 is SYGVKD. The CDR3 covers 16 residues. V dropped 3 bases and J dropped 0 bases, with 12 bases sitting between them. As DNA, the CDR3 is TGTGCCATCAGTGACTCTCAGAGGAGCTCTGGAAACACCATATATTTT. Residues: CAISDSQRSSGNTIYF.

The chain employs TRBV15 and TRBJ2-7; a possible D gene is TRBD2 (6 bases). V was trimmed by 1 base and J by 0 bases, leaving 19 bases between them. CDR1 is LNHNV, CDR2 YYDKDF, per germline (reference sequence). The CDR3 totals 18 residues. The CDR3 nucleotides are TGTGCCACCAGCAGAGGATTCGGGGGTGGGCACAGCTCCTACGAGCAGTACGTC. Protein product: CATSRGFGGGHSSYEQYV.

This clone was recorded a few times. This sequence joins TRBV28 and TRBJ1-2, with no clear D. This CDR3 is built from 12 residues. Trimming removed 2 bases at V and 6 bases at J, with 7 bases between. Germline V CDR1 and CDR2: MDHEN, SYDVKM. The CDR3 region is CASSLRTHGYTF. The CDR3 nucleotides read TGTGCCAGCAGTTTAAGGACTCATGGCTACACCTTC.

V is TRBV7-2 and J is TRBJ1-4, with D possibly being TRBD1 (5 bases). The CDR3 runs to 14 residues. From germline, CDR1 is SGHTA and CDR2 FQGNSA. Between the trimmed V and J ends, which lost 1 base and 10 bases, there was a span of 13 bases. The DNA for the CDR3 is TGTGCCAGCAGCTTAGGGGACGGGGGGAGAAAACTGTTTTTT. It is translated as CASSLGDGGRKLFF.

The chain carries TRBV10-3 and TRBJ2-3, with a possible D match to TRBD1 (6 bases). V lost 0 bases to trimming and J lost 0 bases, with 16 bases between them. CDR3 length: 18 residues. The germline V gene has CDR1 ENHRY and CDR2 SYGVKD. The CDR3 DNA reads TGTGCCATCAGTGAGTCCAGGTATGGGACAACTAGCACAGATACGCAGTATTTT. Protein sequence: CAISESRYGTTSTDTQYF.

The chain joins TRBV27 to TRBJ2-1; 9 bases match TRBD1. V lost 3 bases to trimming and J lost 4 bases; unmatched junction nucleotides: 7. Germline V lookup: CDR1 MNHEY, CDR2 SMNVEV (reference sequence). The CDR3 extends over 16 amino acids. CDR3 DNA: TGTGCCAGCAGTTTCACGGGACAGGGTAAATACAATGAGCAGTTCTTC. Its translation: CASSFTGQGKYNEQFF.

This chain links TRBV14 with TRBJ2-5; TRBD2 matches 7 bases. The CDR3 has 17 residues. Germline values: CDR1 SGHDN, CDR2 FVKESK. Trimming removed 4 bases from V and 0 bases from J; junction bases left unmatched: 11. CDR3: CASSPRTSPFYQETQYF. The DNA of the CDR3 is TGTGCCAGCAGCCCCAGGACTAGTCCGTTTTACCAAGAGACCCAGTACTTC.

Sample share makes this clone large. The V call is TRBV15, the J call TRBJ2-7; 7 bases are shared with TRBD1. J was trimmed by 0 bases and V by 2 bases; bases with no gene match: 4. CDR1 is LNHNV and CDR2 is YYDKDF in the germline V gene (reference sequence). The CDR3 covers 15 residues. CDR3 region: CATSRTTGSSYEQYF. The CDR3 DNA follows: TGTGCCACCAGCAGAACGACAGGGAGCTCCTACGAGCAGTACTTC.

The chain is built from TRBV29-1 and TRBJ1-2, with 9 bases matching TRBD1. This CDR3 has 12 amino acids. In germline, CDR1 is SQVTM, CDR2 ANQGSEA. V was pared by 6 bases and J by 4 bases, with 3 bases of the junction left unmatched. CDR3 amino acids: CSVGDRAYGYTF. The DNA of the CDR3 is TGCAGCGTGGGGGACAGGGCCTATGGCTACACCTTC. Filled out from reference TRBV29-1 and TRBJ1-2, the complete variable domain reads SAVISQKPSRDICQRGTSLTIQCQVDSQVTMMFWYRQQPGQSLTLIATANQGSEATYESGFVIDKFPISRPNLTFSTLTVSNMSPEDSSIYLCSVGDRAYGYTFGSGTRLTVV.

The rearrangement uses TRBV11-2 and TRBJ1-4, with 7 bases lining up with TRBD1. J was trimmed by 8 bases and V by 2 bases; bases with no gene match: 8. The CDR3 contains 15 residues. Germline assignment: CDR1 SGHAT and CDR2 FQNNGV. CDR3 sequence (DNA): TGTGCCAGCAGCTTATCTTGGAGGGACAGCGAAAAACTGTTTTTT. Translating gives CASSLSWRDSEKLFF.

The V and J genes are TRBV4-2 and TRBJ1-4, with D possibly matching TRBD1 (6 bases). The germline V gene encodes CDR1 LGHNA and CDR2 YNFKEQ. V was cut by 0 bases and J by 7 bases, with 12 bases left in between. This CDR3 is 15 amino acids long. The CDR3 nucleotides read TGTGCCAGCAGCCAAGAGTCCAGGGGAAGTGAAAAACTGTTTTTT. Amino acid sequence: CASSQESRGSEKLFF.

As concerns this clone: A read error may account for a junction end that differs from germline. The chain couples TRBV7-7 to TRBJ1-1; maybe TRBD1 (6 bases). The CDR3 is 13 residues long. In germline, CDR1 is SSHAT, CDR2 FNYEAQ (reference sequence). CDR3 in DNA: TGTGCTAGCAGCTCGGACAGGAACACTGAAGCTTTCTTT. Its translation: CASSSDRNTEAFF.